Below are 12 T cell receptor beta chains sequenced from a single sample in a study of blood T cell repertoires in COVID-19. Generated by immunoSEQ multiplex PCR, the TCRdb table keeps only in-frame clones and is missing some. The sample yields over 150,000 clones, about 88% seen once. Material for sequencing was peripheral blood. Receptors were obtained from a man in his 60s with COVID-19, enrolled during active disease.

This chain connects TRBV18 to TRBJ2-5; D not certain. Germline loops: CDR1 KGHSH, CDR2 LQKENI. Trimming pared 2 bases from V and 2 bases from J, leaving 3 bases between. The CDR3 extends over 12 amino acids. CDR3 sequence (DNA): TGTGCCAGCTCACCAGCGCAAGAGACCCAGTACTTC. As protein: CASSPAQETQYF.

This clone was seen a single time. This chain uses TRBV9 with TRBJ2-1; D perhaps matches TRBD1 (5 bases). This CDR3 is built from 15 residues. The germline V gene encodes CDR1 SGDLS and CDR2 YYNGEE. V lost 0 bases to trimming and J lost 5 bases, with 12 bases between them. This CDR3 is CASSVGWAGNNEQFF. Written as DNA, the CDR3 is TGTGCCAGCAGCGTAGGGTGGGCAGGGAACAATGAGCAGTTCTTC.

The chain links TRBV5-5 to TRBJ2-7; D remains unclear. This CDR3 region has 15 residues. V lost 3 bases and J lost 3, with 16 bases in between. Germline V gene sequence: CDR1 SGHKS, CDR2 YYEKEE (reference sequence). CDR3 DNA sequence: TGTGCCAGCAGCTCCACACCTCTCGGGTACTACGAGCAGTACTTC. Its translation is CASSSTPLGYYEQYF.

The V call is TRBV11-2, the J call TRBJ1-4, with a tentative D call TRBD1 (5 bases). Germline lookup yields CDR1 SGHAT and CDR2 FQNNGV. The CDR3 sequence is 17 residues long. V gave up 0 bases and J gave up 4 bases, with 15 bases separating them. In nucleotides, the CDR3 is TGTGCCAGCAGCTTAGATCCCACAGGCACTTTTAATGAAAAACTGTTTTTT. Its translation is CASSLDPTGTFNEKLFF.

CDR3 DNA: TGTGCCAGCAGCGTAGCTTTAGGGGTGGAGCTGTTTTTT. Residues: CASSVALGVELFF. V gene TRBV9 combines with J gene TRBJ2-2, with a weak D call TRBD1 (5 bases). Trimming left V 0 bases short and J 10 bases short, with 10 bases between. The CDR3 sequence is 13 residues long. Germline V gene lookup returns CDR1 SGDLS and CDR2 YYNGEE. Using reference TRBV9 and TRBJ2-2 for the parts outside the CDR3, the full variable domain is DSGVTQTPKHLITATGQRVTLRCSPRSGDLSVYWYQQSLDQGLQFLIQYYNGEERAKGNILERFSAQQFPDLHSELNLSSLELGDSALYFCASSVALGVELFFGEGSRLTVL.

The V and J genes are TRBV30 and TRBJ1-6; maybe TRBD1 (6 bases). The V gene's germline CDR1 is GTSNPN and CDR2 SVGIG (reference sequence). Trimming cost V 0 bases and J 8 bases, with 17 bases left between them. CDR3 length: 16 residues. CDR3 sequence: CAWSVRRDISDSPLHF. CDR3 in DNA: TGTGCCTGGAGTGTGAGACGGGACATATCGGATTCACCCCTCCACTTT. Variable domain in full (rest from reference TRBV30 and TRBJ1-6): SQTIHQWPATLVQPVGSPLSLECTVEGTSNPNLYWYRQAAGRGLQLLFYSVGIGQISSEVPQNLSASRPQDRQFILSSKKLLLSDSGFYLCAWSVRRDISDSPLHFGNGTRLTVT.

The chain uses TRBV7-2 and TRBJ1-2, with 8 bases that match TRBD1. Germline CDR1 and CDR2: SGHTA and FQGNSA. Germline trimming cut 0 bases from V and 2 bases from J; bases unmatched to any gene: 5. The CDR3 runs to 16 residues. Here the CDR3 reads CASSLAQGAGNYGYTF. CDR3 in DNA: TGTGCCAGCAGCTTAGCTCAGGGGGCCGGGAACTATGGCTACACCTTC. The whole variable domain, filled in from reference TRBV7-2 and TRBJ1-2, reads GAGVSQSPSNKVTEKGKDVELRCDPISGHTALYWYRQSLGQGLEFLIYFQGNSAPDKSGLPSDRFSAERTGGSVSTLTIQRTQQEDSAVYLCASSLAQGAGNYGYTFGSGTRLTVV.

The CDR3 reads CASSDGLGPTIYGYTF. The CDR3 coding sequence is TGTGCCAGCAGCGATGGGCTGGGCCCAACCATCTATGGCTACACCTTC. The chain has TRBV7-9 and TRBJ1-2; D gene ambiguous. The V gene's germline CDR1 is SEHNR and CDR2 FQNEAQ (reference sequence). This CDR3 comprises 16 residues. The germline V and J ends were trimmed by 5 bases and 4 bases, with 20 bases remaining between them.

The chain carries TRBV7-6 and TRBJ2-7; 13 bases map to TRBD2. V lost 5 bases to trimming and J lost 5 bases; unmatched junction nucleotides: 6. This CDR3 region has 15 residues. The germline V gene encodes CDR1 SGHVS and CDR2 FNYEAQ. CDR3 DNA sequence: TGTGCCAGCAGCGGACGTGGACTAGCGGGAGACGAGCAGTACTTC. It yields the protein CASSGRGLAGDEQYF.

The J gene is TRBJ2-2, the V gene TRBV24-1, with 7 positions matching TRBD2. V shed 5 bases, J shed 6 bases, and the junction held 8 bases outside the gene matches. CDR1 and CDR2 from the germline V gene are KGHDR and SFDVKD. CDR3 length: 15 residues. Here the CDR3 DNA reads TGTGCCACCAGTGGGGGGGGACCCTCAGCCGGGGAGCTGTTTTTT. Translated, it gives CATSGGGPSAGELFF.

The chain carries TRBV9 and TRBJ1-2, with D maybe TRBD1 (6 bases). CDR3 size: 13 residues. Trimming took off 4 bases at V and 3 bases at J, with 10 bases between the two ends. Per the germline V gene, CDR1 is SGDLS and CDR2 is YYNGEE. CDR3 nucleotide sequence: TGTGCCAGCAGCCCCGCAGGGGACTATGGCTACACCTTC. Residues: CASSPAGDYGYTF.

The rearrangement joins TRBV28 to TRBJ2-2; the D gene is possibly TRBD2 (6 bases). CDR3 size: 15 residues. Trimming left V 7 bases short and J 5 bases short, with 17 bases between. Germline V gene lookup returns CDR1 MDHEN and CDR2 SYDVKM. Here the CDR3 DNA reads TGTGCCAGCATCGTTTCGCGGGGTCGAACCGGGGAGCTGTTTTTT. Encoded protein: CASIVSRGRTGELFF.